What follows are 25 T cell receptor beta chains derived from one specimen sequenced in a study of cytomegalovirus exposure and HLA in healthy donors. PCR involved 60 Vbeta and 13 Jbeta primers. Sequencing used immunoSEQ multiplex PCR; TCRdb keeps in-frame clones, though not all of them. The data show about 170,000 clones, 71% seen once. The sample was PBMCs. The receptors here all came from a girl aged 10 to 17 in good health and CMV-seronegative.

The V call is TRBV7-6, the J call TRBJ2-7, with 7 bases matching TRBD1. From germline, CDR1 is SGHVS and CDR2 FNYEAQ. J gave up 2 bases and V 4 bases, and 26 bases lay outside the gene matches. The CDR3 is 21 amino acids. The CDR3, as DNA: TGTGCCAGCAGCTCCCTTGATTTTAGGGTCAGGGGGAAGGACACAGCCTACGAGCAGTACTTC. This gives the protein CASSSLDFRVRGKDTAYEQYF.

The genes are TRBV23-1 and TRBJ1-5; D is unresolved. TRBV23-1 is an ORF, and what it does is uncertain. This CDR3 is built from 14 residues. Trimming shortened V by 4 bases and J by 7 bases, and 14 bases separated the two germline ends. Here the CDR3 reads CASSRTGLKQPQHF. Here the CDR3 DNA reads TGCGCCAGCAGTCGGACTGGACTAAAGCAGCCCCAGCATTTT.

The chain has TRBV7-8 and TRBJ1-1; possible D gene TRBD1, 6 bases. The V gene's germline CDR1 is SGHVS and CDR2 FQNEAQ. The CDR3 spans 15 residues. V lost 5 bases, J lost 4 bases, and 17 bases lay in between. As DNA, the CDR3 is TGTGCCAGCAGCCCTTATACAGGGATGGGCACTGAAGCTTTCTTT. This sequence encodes CASSPYTGMGTEAFF.

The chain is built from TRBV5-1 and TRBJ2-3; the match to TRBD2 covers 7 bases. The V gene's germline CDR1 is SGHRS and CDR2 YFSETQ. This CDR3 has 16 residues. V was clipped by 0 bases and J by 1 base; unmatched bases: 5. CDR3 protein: CASSLAGAGGTDTQYF. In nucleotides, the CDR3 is TGCGCCAGCAGCTTGGCCGGCGCGGGGGGCACAGATACGCAGTATTTT.

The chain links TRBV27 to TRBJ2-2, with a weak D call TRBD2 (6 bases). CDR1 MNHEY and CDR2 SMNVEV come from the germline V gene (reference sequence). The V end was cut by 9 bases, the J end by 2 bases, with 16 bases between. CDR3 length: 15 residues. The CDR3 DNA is TGTGCCAGTAGGACCGGGACTTCCAACACCGGGGAGCTGTTTTTT. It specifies CASRTGTSNTGELFF.

This CDR3 reads CASSFNLGGKNTEAFF. The CDR3 nucleotides read TGTGCCAGCAGTTTTAACTTGGGGGGGAAAAACACTGAAGCTTTCTTT. The chain combines TRBV27 with TRBJ1-1; D is perhaps TRBD1 (5 bases). CDR3 length: 16 residues. The V gene's germline CDR1 is MNHEY and CDR2 SMNVEV (reference sequence). V lost 3 bases, J lost 2 bases, and 16 bases lay in between.

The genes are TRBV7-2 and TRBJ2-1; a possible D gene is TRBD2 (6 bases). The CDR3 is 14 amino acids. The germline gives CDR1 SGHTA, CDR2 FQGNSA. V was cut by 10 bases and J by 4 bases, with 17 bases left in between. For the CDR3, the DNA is TGTGCCATCCCACGGGGGACCCTTTACAATGAGCAGTTCTTC. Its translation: CAIPRGTLYNEQFF.

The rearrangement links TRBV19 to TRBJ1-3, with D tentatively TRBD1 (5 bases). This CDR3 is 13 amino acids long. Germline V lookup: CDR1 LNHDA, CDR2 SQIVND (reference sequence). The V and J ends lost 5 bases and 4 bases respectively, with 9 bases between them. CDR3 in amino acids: CASSPRTGNTIYF. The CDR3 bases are TGTGCCAGTAGTCCTCGGACAGGAAACACCATATATTTT.

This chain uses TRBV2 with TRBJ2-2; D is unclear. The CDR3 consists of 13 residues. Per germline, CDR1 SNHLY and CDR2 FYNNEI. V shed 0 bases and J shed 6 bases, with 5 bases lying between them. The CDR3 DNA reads TGTGCCAGCAGTGAAGCGCAGGCCGGGGAGCTGTTTTTT. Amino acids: CASSEAQAGELFF.

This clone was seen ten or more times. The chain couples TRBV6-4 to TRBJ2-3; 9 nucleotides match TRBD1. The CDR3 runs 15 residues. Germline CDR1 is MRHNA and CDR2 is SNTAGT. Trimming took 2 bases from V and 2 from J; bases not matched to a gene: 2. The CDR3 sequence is CASSDGQGNTDTQYF. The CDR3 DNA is TGTGCCAGCAGTGACGGACAGGGGAACACAGATACGCAGTATTTT.

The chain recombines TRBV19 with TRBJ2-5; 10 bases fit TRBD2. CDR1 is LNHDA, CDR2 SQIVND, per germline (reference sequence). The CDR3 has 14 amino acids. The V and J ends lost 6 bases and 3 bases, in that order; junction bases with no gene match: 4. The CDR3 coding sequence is TGTGCCAGTAGGGTTAGCGGGGGGAAAGAGACCCAGTACTTC. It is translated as CASRVSGGKETQYF.

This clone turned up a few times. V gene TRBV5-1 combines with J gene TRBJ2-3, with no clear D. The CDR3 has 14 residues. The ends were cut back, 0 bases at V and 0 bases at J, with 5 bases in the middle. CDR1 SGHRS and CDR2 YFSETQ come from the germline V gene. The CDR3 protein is CASSLGLSTDTQYF. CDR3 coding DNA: TGCGCCAGCAGCTTGGGGCTCAGCACAGATACGCAGTATTTT.

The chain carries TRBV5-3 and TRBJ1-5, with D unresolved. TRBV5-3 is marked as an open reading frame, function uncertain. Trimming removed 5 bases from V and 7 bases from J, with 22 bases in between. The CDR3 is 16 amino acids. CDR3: CARRAGNPLTRQPQHF. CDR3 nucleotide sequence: TGTGCCAGAAGAGCCGGGAATCCACTAACCAGACAGCCCCAGCATTTT.

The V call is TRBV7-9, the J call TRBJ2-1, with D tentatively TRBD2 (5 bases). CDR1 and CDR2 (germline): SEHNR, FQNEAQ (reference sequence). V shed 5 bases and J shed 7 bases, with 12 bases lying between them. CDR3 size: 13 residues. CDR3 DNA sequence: TGTGCCAGCAGCACTGGACGGAGGAATGAGCAGTTCTTC. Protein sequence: CASSTGRRNEQFF.

The CDR3 region has the DNA TGTGCCAGCAGCTTAGTACCGGACACTGAAGCTTTCTTT. Protein sequence: CASSLVPDTEAFF. The gene calls are TRBV11-2 and TRBJ1-1; no clear D gene. V lost 1 base, J lost 3 bases, and 6 bases lay in between. The V gene's germline CDR1 is SGHAT and CDR2 FQNNGV. This CDR3 is built from 13 residues.

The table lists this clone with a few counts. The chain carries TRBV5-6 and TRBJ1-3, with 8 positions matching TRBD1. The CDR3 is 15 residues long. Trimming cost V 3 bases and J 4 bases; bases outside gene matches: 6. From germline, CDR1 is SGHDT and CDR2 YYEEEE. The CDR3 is CASSSMTGAGNTIYF. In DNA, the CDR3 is TGTGCCAGCAGCTCTATGACAGGGGCAGGAAACACCATATATTTT.

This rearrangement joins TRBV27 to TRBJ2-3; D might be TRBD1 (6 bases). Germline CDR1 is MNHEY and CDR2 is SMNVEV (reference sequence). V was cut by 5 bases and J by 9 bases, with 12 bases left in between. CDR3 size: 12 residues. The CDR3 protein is CASSPQGSTQYF. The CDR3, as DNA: TGTGCCAGCAGTCCTCAGGGGAGCACGCAGTATTTT.

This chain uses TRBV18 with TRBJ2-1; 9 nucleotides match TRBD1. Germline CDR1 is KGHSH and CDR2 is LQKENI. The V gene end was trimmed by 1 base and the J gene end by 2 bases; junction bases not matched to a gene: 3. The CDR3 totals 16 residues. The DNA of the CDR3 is TGTGCCAGCTCACCACAGGACAGGGGACCCTACAATGAGCAGTTCTTC. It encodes CASSPQDRGPYNEQFF. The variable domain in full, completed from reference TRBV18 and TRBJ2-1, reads NAGVMQNPRHLVRRRGQEARLRCSPMKGHSHVYWYRQLPEEGLKFMVYLQKENIIDESGMPKERFSAEFPKEGPSILRIQQVVRGDSAAYFCASSPQDRGPYNEQFFGPGTRLTVL.

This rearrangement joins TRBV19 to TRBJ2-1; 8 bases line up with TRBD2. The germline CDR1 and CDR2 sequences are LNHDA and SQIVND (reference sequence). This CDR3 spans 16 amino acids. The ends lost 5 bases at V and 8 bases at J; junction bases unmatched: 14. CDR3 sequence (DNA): TGTGCCAGTAGTCCGGCTCTAGCGGGCGCCGGGGATGAGCAGTTCTTC. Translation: CASSPALAGAGDEQFF.

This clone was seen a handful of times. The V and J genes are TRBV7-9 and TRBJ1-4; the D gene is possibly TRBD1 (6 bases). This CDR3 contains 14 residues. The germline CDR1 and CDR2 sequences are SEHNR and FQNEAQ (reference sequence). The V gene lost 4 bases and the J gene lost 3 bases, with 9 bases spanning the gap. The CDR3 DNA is TGTGCCAGCAGCTACAGGGCGGCTAATGAAAAACTGTTTTTT. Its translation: CASSYRAANEKLFF.

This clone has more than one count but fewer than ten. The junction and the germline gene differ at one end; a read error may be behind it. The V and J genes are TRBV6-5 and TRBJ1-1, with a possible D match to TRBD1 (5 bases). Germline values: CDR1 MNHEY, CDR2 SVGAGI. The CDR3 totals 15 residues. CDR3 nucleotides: TGTGCCAGCAGTTCCGCCCGGGGGATGAATACTGAAGCTTTCTTT. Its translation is CASSSARGMNTEAFF.

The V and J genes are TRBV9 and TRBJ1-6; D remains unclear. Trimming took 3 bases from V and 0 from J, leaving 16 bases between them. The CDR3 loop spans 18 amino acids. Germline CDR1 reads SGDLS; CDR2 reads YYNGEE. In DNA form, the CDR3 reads TGTGCCAGCAGCGCCGAATCGACGGGGAGCTCCTATAATTCACCCCTCCACTTT. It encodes CASSAESTGSSYNSPLHF. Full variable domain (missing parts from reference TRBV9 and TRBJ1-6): DSGVTQTPKHLITATGQRVTLRCSPRSGDLSVYWYQQSLDQGLQFLIQYYNGEERAKGNILERFSAQQFPDLHSELNLSSLELGDSALYFCASSAESTGSSYNSPLHFGNGTRLTVT.

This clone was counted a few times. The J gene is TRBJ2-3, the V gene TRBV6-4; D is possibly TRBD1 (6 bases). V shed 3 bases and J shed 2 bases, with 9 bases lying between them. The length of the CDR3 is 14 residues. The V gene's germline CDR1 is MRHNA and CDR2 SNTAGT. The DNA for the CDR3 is TGTGCCAGCAGTGAGAGGGACACCACAGATACGCAGTATTTT. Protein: CASSERDTTDTQYF.

The CDR3 loop reads CASSVGTSGTDTQYF. The CDR3 nucleotides read TGTGCCAGCAGCGTAGGGACTAGCGGTACAGATACGCAGTATTTT. The J gene is TRBJ2-3, the V gene TRBV9, with 10 bases lining up with TRBD2. The V and J ends lost 0 bases and 3 bases, in that order; junction bases with no gene match: 1. Germline CDR1 reads SGDLS; CDR2 reads YYNGEE. The CDR3 has 15 amino acids.

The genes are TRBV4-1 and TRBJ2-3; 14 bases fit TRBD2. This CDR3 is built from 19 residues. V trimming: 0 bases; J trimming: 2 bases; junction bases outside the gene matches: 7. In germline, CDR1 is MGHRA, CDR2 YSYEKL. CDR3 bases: TGCGCCAGCAGCCAAGATCAGGGGACTAGCGGGAGCGACACAGATACGCAGTATTTT. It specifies CASSQDQGTSGSDTDTQYF.